This entry is about one T cell receptor (beta chain). The antigen is not known. The germline CDR1 and CDR2 sequences are LGHNA and YSLEER. Trimming left V 0 bases short and J 10 bases short, with 16 bases between. The CDR3 totals 15 residues. The data originate from a study of T cell responses to AZD1222 COVID-19 vaccine. At the level of the study: Doses given second, at about 4 or about 12 weeks, were pooled. Regarding the study as a whole: Regions 160-218 and 743-854 held dominance among vaccine-associated CD4 TCRs, which spanned spike. Baseline serology detected seropositivity in only six AZD1222 recipients.

Here immunoSEQ multiplex PCR was the method, and the copy in TCRdb shows in-frame clones only, minus some. Of 95,000 to 150,000 clones listed, 88% are singletons. The chain couples TRBV4-3 to TRBJ1-5, with D possibly matching TRBD1 (5 bases). This TCR came from an adult in good health. The specimen was peripheral blood, collected on day 0 of AZD1222 vaccination. Here the CDR3 DNA reads TGCGCCAGCAGCCAAGATGTGGGGCCCAGGAATCCCCAGCATTTT. This sequence encodes CASSQDVGPRNPQHF.